The 29 T cell receptor beta chains below all came from one sample that was sequenced in a study of shared clonotypes between healthy human individuals. Sequenced by immunoSEQ multiplex PCR; TCRdb stores in-frame clones only, minus some. The table lists nearly 2 million clones, roughly 94% of them singletons. Terminally differentiated effector memory CD45RA+ cells were excluded by CCR7 positive selection of CD45RO-negative cells. Sequenced input: naive CD8+ T cells sorted from blood. These receptors all come from a man between 18 and 29 years old in good health.

The rearrangement links TRBV6-5 to TRBJ2-2; D remains unclear. This CDR3 has 16 amino acids. The ends were cut back, 0 bases at V and 9 bases at J, with 17 bases in the middle. Germline V lookup: CDR1 MNHEY, CDR2 SVGAGI. The CDR3 here is CASSYSFRDVGRELFF. The CDR3 DNA follows: TGTGCCAGCAGTTACTCGTTTAGGGATGTCGGTCGGGAGCTGTTTTTT.

In nucleotides, the CDR3 is TGTGCCTGGAGTGAGGTCGGGAGATTGTTTGAGCAGTACTTC. This gives the protein CAWSEVGRLFEQYF. This sequence joins TRBV30 and TRBJ2-7; maybe TRBD2 (6 bases). This CDR3 is built from 14 residues. From germline, CDR1 is GTSNPN and CDR2 SVGIG (reference sequence). Trimming pared 1 base from V and 7 bases from J, leaving 17 bases between.

This chain uses TRBV5-5 with TRBJ2-7, with D maybe TRBD1 (5 bases). Germline V CDR1 and CDR2: SGHKS, YYEKEE (reference sequence). Trimming took 6 bases from V and 2 from J, leaving 12 bases between them. The CDR3 is 13 residues long. Written as DNA, the CDR3 is TGTGCCAGCACCCTCAGGGATACCTACGAGCAGTACTTC. Amino acid sequence: CASTLRDTYEQYF.

The chain carries TRBV19 and TRBJ1-5; 9 bases are shared with TRBD1. Germline CDR1 and CDR2: LNHDA and SQIVND (reference sequence). The CDR3 is 13 amino acids. J gave up 7 bases and V 4 bases, and 2 bases lay outside the gene matches. CDR3 in amino acids: CASSTGQGQPQHF. For the CDR3, the DNA is TGTGCCAGTAGTACGGGACAGGGCCAGCCCCAGCATTTT.

J is TRBJ2-3 and V is TRBV6-1; D is unclear. Trimming stripped 2 bases from V and 4 bases from J, with 13 bases between. The CDR3 is made up of 15 amino acids. CDR1 is MNHNS and CDR2 is SASEGT in the germline V gene. The DNA for the CDR3 is TGTGCCAGCAGTGAAAGCCGAAACCCCGCAGATACGCAGTATTTT. The encoded protein is CASSESRNPADTQYF.

Only a few counts were recorded for this clone. The V call is TRBV7-9, the J call TRBJ1-2, with D possibly being TRBD1 (5 bases). V shed 5 bases and J shed 2 bases, with 15 bases lying between them. CDR1 SEHNR and CDR2 FQNEAQ come from the germline V gene (reference sequence). The CDR3 runs to 15 residues. This chain's CDR3 is CASSPRVTVNYGYTF. In nucleotides, the CDR3 is TGTGCCAGCAGCCCAAGAGTGACAGTAAACTATGGCTACACCTTC.

V is TRBV7-9 and J is TRBJ1-1; D uncertain. The CDR3 extends over 12 amino acids. From germline, CDR1 is SEHNR and CDR2 FQNEAQ (reference sequence). Trimming took 5 bases from V and 7 from J, leaving 11 bases between them. The DNA for the CDR3 is TGTGCCAGCAGCAGTGGACGGTTTGAAGCTTTCTTT. Translation: CASSSGRFEAFF.

This chain links TRBV5-8 with TRBJ1-1; no firm D call. There are 13 residues in the CDR3. Germline values: CDR1 SGHTS, CDR2 YDEGEE. Trimming shortened V by 4 bases and J by 1 base, and 8 bases separated the two germline ends. Here the CDR3 DNA reads TGTGCCAGCAGCCCTACACCGAACACTGAAGCTTTCTTT. It yields the protein CASSPTPNTEAFF.

The V gene is TRBV27, the J gene TRBJ2-3, with TRBD2 matching 8 bases. The CDR3 has 13 amino acids. Germline V gene sequence: CDR1 MNHEY, CDR2 SMNVEV (reference sequence). The V and J ends lost 6 bases and 1 base, in that order; junction bases with no gene match: 0. Here the CDR3 reads CASRTSGTDTQYF. DNA for the CDR3: TGTGCCAGCAGGACTAGCGGCACAGATACGCAGTATTTT.

The chain has TRBV7-9 and TRBJ1-2, with D possibly being TRBD1 (6 bases). Per germline, CDR1 SEHNR and CDR2 FQNEAQ (reference sequence). V gave up 7 bases and J gave up 8 bases, with 11 bases separating them. The CDR3 consists of 11 residues. The CDR3 loop reads CASTVTGGYTF. In DNA, the CDR3 is TGTGCCAGCACCGTTACAGGGGGCTACACCTTC.

As for this clone: At one end, the junction sequence differs from germline, possibly due to a read error. This same CDR3 is encoded by further DNA sequences in the sample. The chain uses TRBV29-1 and TRBJ2-3, with 9 bases identical to TRBD1. There are 15 residues in the CDR3. Germline V CDR1 and CDR2: SQVTM, ANQGSEA. CDR3 protein: CSVSGDRESTDTQYF. The CDR3 DNA reads as TGCAGCGTAAGCGGGGACAGGGAAAGCACGGATACGCAGTATTTT.

The chain combines TRBV7-6 with TRBJ1-4; D uncertain. Per germline, CDR1 SGHVS and CDR2 FNYEAQ. There are 15 residues in the CDR3. Trimming took off 2 bases at V and 8 bases at J, with 15 bases between the two ends. The CDR3 DNA reads TGTGCCAGCAGCTTACGTACCGGGGAAGGCGAAAAACTGTTTTTT. Translating gives CASSLRTGEGEKLFF.

The genes are TRBV7-8 and TRBJ2-7; 11 nucleotides agree with TRBD2. V gave up 5 bases and J gave up 3 bases; unmatched junction bases: 6. The CDR3 contains 15 residues. Germline CDR1 and CDR2: SGHVS and FQNEAQ. This chain's CDR3 is CASSELAGEYYEQYF. CDR3 coding DNA: TGTGCCAGCAGCGAACTAGCGGGGGAGTACTACGAGCAGTACTTC.

The gene calls are TRBV4-1 and TRBJ2-2; 12 bases align to TRBD2. There are 19 residues in the CDR3. Germline assignment: CDR1 MGHRA and CDR2 YSYEKL. The V and J ends lost 1 base and 3 bases, in that order; junction bases with no gene match: 9. The chain's CDR3 is CASSQVLAGGPVYTGELFF. Written as DNA, the CDR3 is TGCGCCAGCAGCCAAGTCCTAGCGGGGGGGCCTGTGTACACCGGGGAGCTGTTTTTT.

V usage is TRBV6-1 and J usage is TRBJ2-1; D is uncertain. Trimming shortened V by 10 bases and J by 3 bases, and 13 bases separated the two germline ends. CDR1 is MNHNS and CDR2 is SASEGT in the germline V gene. The CDR3 sequence is 13 residues long. CDR3 amino acids: CATLRVNYNEQFF. DNA of the CDR3: TGTGCCACCCTAAGGGTCAACTACAATGAGCAGTTCTTC.

The chain carries TRBV2 and TRBJ2-7; a possible D gene is TRBD1 (5 bases). V lost 6 bases to trimming and J lost 1 base, with 16 bases between them. The CDR3 has 15 residues. Germline CDR1 SNHLY, CDR2 FYNNEI. The CDR3 DNA reads as TGTGCCAGCAGCATCCCGACAGTTAAATCCTACGAGCAGTACTTC. As protein: CASSIPTVKSYEQYF.

This clone was counted once. The chain is built from TRBV9 and TRBJ1-1; D gene uncertain. This CDR3 has 15 residues. The V and J ends lost 0 bases and 1 base respectively, with 10 bases between them. Germline V gene data show CDR1 as SGDLS and CDR2 as YYNGEE. The CDR3 nucleotides read TGTGCCAGCAGCGTAGATGCAGACACGAACACTGAAGCTTTCTTT. It is translated as CASSVDADTNTEAFF.

V gene TRBV7-9 combines with J gene TRBJ2-7; D is uncertain. The V gene lost 1 base and the J gene lost 5 bases, with 9 bases spanning the gap. Germline V CDR1 and CDR2: SEHNR, FQNEAQ (reference sequence). The CDR3 is 13 amino acids. The DNA for the CDR3 is TGTGCCAGCAGCTTAGATGCAGAACACGAGCAGTACTTC. Its protein product is CASSLDAEHEQYF.

This chain links TRBV5-1 with TRBJ1-1; the match to TRBD1 covers 7 bases. The V gene's germline CDR1 is SGHRS and CDR2 YFSETQ. V was pared by 3 bases and J by 6 bases, with 14 bases of the junction left unmatched. The CDR3 runs to 16 residues. The CDR3 reads CASSWRGQRDISEAFF. The CDR3 DNA reads TGCGCCAGCAGCTGGAGGGGACAGCGGGACATCTCTGAAGCTTTCTTT.

V is TRBV5-6 and J is TRBJ2-2, with TRBD2 identical over 9 bases. This CDR3 is 16 amino acids long. Germline values: CDR1 SGHDT, CDR2 YYEEEE. V trimming: 3 bases; J trimming: 8 bases; junction bases outside the gene matches: 11. CDR3 residues: CASSSPGSSGDGELFF. DNA of the CDR3: TGTGCCAGCAGCTCGCCGGGATCTAGCGGGGATGGGGAGCTGTTTTTT.

To note about this clone: The same CDR3 also results from other DNA sequences found in this sample. This sequence joins TRBV7-9 and TRBJ2-7; tentatively, D is TRBD1 (6 bases). V lost 4 bases to trimming and J lost 2 bases, with 9 bases between them. This CDR3 has 13 residues. Germline CDR1 SEHNR, CDR2 FQNEAQ (reference sequence). Written as DNA, the CDR3 is TGTGCCAGCAGCTCCGGACAGCCCTACGAGCAGTACTTC. Translation: CASSSGQPYEQYF.

The chain has TRBV6-6 and TRBJ2-7, with D possibly TRBD2 on 5 matching bases. The CDR3 has 14 residues. The V end was cut by 2 bases, the J end by 1 base, with 9 bases between. The germline CDR1 and CDR2 sequences are MNHNY and SVGAGI (reference sequence). CDR3 loop: CASSYDVASYEQYF. Written as DNA, the CDR3 is TGTGCCAGCAGTTACGACGTAGCGTCCTACGAGCAGTACTTC.

V and J are TRBV19 and TRBJ2-3; weak D call: TRBD2 (6 bases). Germline CDR1 and CDR2: LNHDA and SQIVND (reference sequence). This CDR3 is built from 14 residues. V lost 10 bases and J lost 2, with 16 bases in between. CDR3 protein: CATGDLVFTDTQYF. For the CDR3, the DNA is TGTGCCACGGGGGACCTAGTTTTCACAGATACGCAGTATTTT.

V gene TRBV7-9 combines with J gene TRBJ2-1, with TRBD1 matching over 9 bases. The CDR3 runs to 16 residues. Losses at the gene ends were 0 bases for V and 5 bases for J; bases not matched to a gene: 5. Germline V gene lookup returns CDR1 SEHNR and CDR2 FQNEAQ (reference sequence). The CDR3 reads CASSLASGQGNNEQFF. The CDR3 DNA is TGTGCCAGCAGCTTAGCCTCGGGACAGGGCAACAATGAGCAGTTCTTC.

This clone was counted once. The rearrangement links TRBV6-5 to TRBJ2-7, with 11 bases fitting TRBD1. The length of the CDR3 is 14 residues. Germline CDR1 MNHEY, CDR2 SVGAGI. Trimming cost V 4 bases and J 7 bases; bases outside gene matches: 6. This chain's CDR3 is CASSSPDRGLEQYF. The CDR3 DNA reads as TGTGCCAGCAGTTCTCCGGACAGGGGGCTTGAGCAGTACTTC.

The chain links TRBV9 to TRBJ1-2, with 7 positions matching TRBD1. The CDR3 is made up of 14 amino acids. V lost 5 bases, J lost 4 bases, and 8 bases stayed unmatched. Germline CDR1 is SGDLS and CDR2 is YYNGEE. The CDR3 reads CASRVTGDPYGYTF. CDR3 nucleotide sequence: TGTGCCAGCAGAGTAACAGGGGACCCCTATGGCTACACCTTC.

The chain recombines TRBV25-1 with TRBJ1-1, with no clear D. The CDR3 consists of 11 residues. V lost 3 bases and J lost 10, with 9 bases in between. CDR1 and CDR2 from the germline V gene are MGHDK and SYGVNS. The CDR3 loop is CASSDSGRAFF. CDR3 DNA sequence: TGTGCCAGCAGTGACTCTGGTCGAGCTTTCTTT.

The V gene is TRBV27, the J gene TRBJ2-1, with D possibly being TRBD1 (6 bases). Germline-derived CDR1 and CDR2 are MNHEY and SMNVEV (reference sequence). Trimming cost V 8 bases and J 5 bases, with 13 bases left between them. This CDR3 has 13 residues. CDR3 sequence: CASRFAGDNEQFF. In DNA form, the CDR3 reads TGTGCCAGCCGGTTTGCAGGGGACAATGAGCAGTTCTTC.

The V and J genes are TRBV25-1 and TRBJ1-6, with unresolved D. CDR1 and CDR2 from the germline V gene are MGHDK and SYGVNS. V was clipped by 4 bases and J by 3 bases, with 13 bases between them. This CDR3 comprises 16 residues. CDR3: CASSAPDYYYNSPLHF. DNA of the CDR3: TGTGCCAGCAGTGCTCCGGATTACTACTATAATTCACCCCTCCACTTT.